This T cell receptor (beta chain) was observed in a study of beta chain features in type 1 diabetes. Study-level findings and limits: When Type 1 diabetes patients were examined, their TCRB CDR3s proved moderately but significantly shorter in all four CD4+ subsets.

Points on this clone: Its antigen is not known.

The CDR3 sequence is 13 residues long. Deletions cut 5 bases from V and 1 base from J, with 9 bases between. Germline-derived CDR1 and CDR2 are MDHEN and SYDVKM. cDNA synthesis used the whole RNA isolate, giving expressed TCRB sequences. Using immunoSEQ multiplex PCR, the repertoire was profiled, and TCRdb retains in-frame clones only, with some absent. This table holds some 130,000 clones, roughly 10% found once. This rearrangement joins TRBV28 to TRBJ2-7; weak D call: TRBD2 (6 bases). The source of this sequence is a man aged 25 to 45 with type 1 diabetes. The sample consisted of central memory CD4+ T cells from blood. The CDR3 loop reads CASSRDSSYEQYF. CDR3 DNA: TGTGCCAGCAGTCGGGACTCTTCCTACGAGCAGTACTTC. The whole variable domain, filled in from reference TRBV28 and TRBJ2-7, reads DVKVTQSSRYLVKRTGEKVFLECVQDMDHENMFWYRQDPGLGLRLIYFSYDVKMKEKGDIPEGYSVSREKKERFSLILESASTNQTSMYLCASSRDSSYEQYFGPGTRLTVT.